This T cell receptor (beta chain) was identified in a study of CD8 T cells in Susac syndrome. The RNA, roughly 0.5 to 1 ug, was put through reverse transcription using random hexamers. TCRdb re-called the immunoSEQ multiplex PCR reads with MiXCR, one entry per CDR3 protein. The profile shows about 130,000 distinct CDR3 sequences, more than 85% of them singletons. This receptor was taken from a human donor with multiple sclerosis. Sequenced input: CD8+ T cells from PBMCs.

Here the CDR3 reads CASSLGQGALGYTF. CDR3 sequence (DNA): TGTGCCAGCAGCCTAGGACAGGGGGCGCTTGGCTACACCTTC. The rearrangement links TRBV27 to TRBJ1-2, with 11 bases aligning to TRBD1. The CDR3 length is 14 residues. The germline V gene encodes CDR1 MNHEY and CDR2 SMNVEV (reference sequence). V was pared by 6 bases and J by 7 bases, with 7 bases of the junction left unmatched.